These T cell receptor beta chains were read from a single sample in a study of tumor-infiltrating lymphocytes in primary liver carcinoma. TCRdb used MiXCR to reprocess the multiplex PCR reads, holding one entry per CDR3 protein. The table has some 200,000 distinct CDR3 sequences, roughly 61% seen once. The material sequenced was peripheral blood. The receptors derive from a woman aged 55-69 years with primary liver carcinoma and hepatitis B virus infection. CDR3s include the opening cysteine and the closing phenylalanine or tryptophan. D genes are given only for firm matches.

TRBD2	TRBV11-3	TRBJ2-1	CASSLGGLEAGEQFF
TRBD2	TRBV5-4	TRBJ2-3	CASSLDSGRADTQYF
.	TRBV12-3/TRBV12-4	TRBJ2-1	CASGHEDNEQFF
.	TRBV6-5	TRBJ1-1	CASSYSGTTEAFF
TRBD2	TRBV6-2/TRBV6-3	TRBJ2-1	CASSPISGRAAEQFF
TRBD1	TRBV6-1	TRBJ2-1	CASSDYRGPYNEQFF
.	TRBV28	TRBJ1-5	CASRINNQPQHF
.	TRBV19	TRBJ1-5	CASSAGQPQHF
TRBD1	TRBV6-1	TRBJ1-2	CASIEAGTVYGYTF
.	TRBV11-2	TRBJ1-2	CASSLGSVDYTF
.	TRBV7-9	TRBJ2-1	CASSHSSPRKGPPNEQFF
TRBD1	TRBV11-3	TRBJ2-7	CASSTGTGGSYEQYF
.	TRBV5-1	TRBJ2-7	CASSSRQFPSSKQYF
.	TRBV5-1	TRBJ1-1	CASSLETMNTEAFF
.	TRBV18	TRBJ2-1	CASSPQPSDEQFF
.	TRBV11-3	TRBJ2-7	CASSLVWSCEQYF
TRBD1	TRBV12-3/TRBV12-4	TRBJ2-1	CAIWDRGLYEQFF
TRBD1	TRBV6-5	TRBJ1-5	CATYRGQSGNQSQHF
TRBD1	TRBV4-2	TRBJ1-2	CASSQDRDRQTYGYTF
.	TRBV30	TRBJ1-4	CACTETDLGQLFF
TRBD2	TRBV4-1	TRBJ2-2	CASRPGLAGARGGELFF
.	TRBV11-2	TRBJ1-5	CASSLGSGEVKPQHF
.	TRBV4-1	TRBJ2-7	CASSHPRGLLGEQYF
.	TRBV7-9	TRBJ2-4	CASSFGHKNIQYF
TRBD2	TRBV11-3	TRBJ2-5	CASSLARTSGRIVLTQYF
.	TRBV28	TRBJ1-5	CANSLRLLGPQPQHF
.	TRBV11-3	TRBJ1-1	CAYSLFDRNTEAFF
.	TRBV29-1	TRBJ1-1	CSGSVMNTEVFF
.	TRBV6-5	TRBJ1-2	CASSLLIGGGSGYTF